The next 22 T cell receptor beta chains were all read from a single sample in a study of T cell responses to AZD1222 COVID-19 vaccine. Some clones are missing from TCRdb's copy, which holds only in-frame ones; the method was immunoSEQ multiplex PCR. This sample has some 130,000 clones, with roughly 90% found just once. Sequencing was performed on peripheral blood, taken 28 days after the second AZD1222 dose. The receptor source for this set is an adult who received the AZD1222 COVID-19 vaccine.

This chain connects TRBV19 to TRBJ2-5, with 8 bases matching TRBD2. Per the germline V gene, CDR1 is LNHDA and CDR2 is SQIVND (reference sequence). J gave up 4 bases and V 5 bases, and 9 bases lay outside the gene matches. CDR3 length equals 15 residues. CDR3 bases: TGTGCCAGTAGTGTTACGGGAGGGCCATCAGAGACCCAGTACTTC. Translated: CASSVTGGPSETQYF.

The genes are TRBV11-2 and TRBJ2-2; D possibly corresponds to TRBD2 (6 bases). Trimming shortened V by 0 bases and J by 0 bases, and 11 bases separated the two germline ends. This CDR3 has 17 residues. In germline, CDR1 is SGHAT, CDR2 FQNNGV. Written as DNA, the CDR3 is TGTGCCAGCAGCTTAGACCGACTAGGACCGAACACCGGGGAGCTGTTTTTT. Residues: CASSLDRLGPNTGELFF.

This clone was detected only once. The chain links TRBV7-2 to TRBJ2-7; D uncertain. V lost 4 bases to trimming and J lost 7 bases, with 14 bases between them. Germline CDR1 and CDR2: SGHTA and FQGNSA. The CDR3 is 13 amino acids. The CDR3 DNA is TGTGCCAGCAGCTCCCAGGTCCTAATGGAGCAGTACTTC. Protein product: CASSSQVLMEQYF.

The chain is built from TRBV3-1 (or the pseudogene TRBV3-2) and TRBJ1-5; D remains unclear. V lost 2 bases and J lost 3, with 8 bases in between. Looked up from germline, CDR1 is LGHDT and CDR2 is YNNKEL (reference sequence). CDR3 length: 14 amino acids. Written as DNA, the CDR3 is TGTGCCAGCAGCCAAACGGGATACAATCAGCCCCAGCATTTT. Protein product: CASSQTGYNQPQHF.

This chain joins TRBV5-1 and TRBJ1-1; D gene uncertain. The CDR3 covers 13 residues. Trimming pared 2 bases from V and 4 bases from J, leaving 9 bases between. Per the germline V gene, CDR1 is SGHRS and CDR2 is YFSETQ. The CDR3 DNA reads as TGCGCCAGCAGCTTTGCGGAAGGCACTGAAGCTTTCTTT. Translating gives CASSFAEGTEAFF.

This clone was detected only once. The V gene is TRBV18, the J gene TRBJ2-5; TRBD2 is a possible D gene (6 bases). There are 15 residues in the CDR3. V was shortened by 0 bases and J by 1 base, with 9 bases between the two germline ends. The V gene's germline CDR1 is KGHSH and CDR2 LQKENI. This CDR3 reads CASSPPPSAQETQYF. The CDR3 region has the DNA TGTGCCAGCTCACCACCGCCTAGCGCCCAAGAGACCCAGTACTTC.

The CDR3 nucleotides read TGTGCCAGCTATCTTCGGGAGGCGCGAATTTCCTACGAGCAGTACTTC. The encoded protein is CASYLREARISYEQYF. The chain is built from TRBV27 and TRBJ2-7; 7 bases match TRBD2. CDR1 and CDR2 (germline): MNHEY, SMNVEV (reference sequence). The CDR3 is 16 amino acids. Germline trimming cut 8 bases from V and 1 base from J; bases unmatched to any gene: 14.

The rearrangement uses TRBV13 and TRBJ1-4; TRBD1 agrees at 8 bases. V trimming: 6 bases; J trimming: 6 bases; junction bases outside the gene matches: 6. The CDR3 loop spans 14 amino acids. Looked up from germline, CDR1 is PRHDT and CDR2 is FYEKMQ (reference sequence). This chain's CDR3 is CASSSTDRDEKLFF. CDR3 bases: TGTGCCAGCAGTTCAACGGACAGGGATGAAAAACTGTTTTTT.

The chain has TRBV7-2 and TRBJ2-1; 12 nucleotides agree with TRBD2. Trimming took 3 bases from V and 7 from J; bases not matched to a gene: 4. The CDR3 covers 15 residues. CDR1 SGHTA and CDR2 FQGNSA come from the germline V gene. The CDR3 DNA sequence: TGTGCCAGCAGCTTGGAGACTAGCGGGAGTAATGAGCAGTTCTTC. This sequence encodes CASSLETSGSNEQFF.

This clone appeared once. This chain uses TRBV7-3 with TRBJ2-7; TRBD1 might be the D (6 bases). CDR1 SGHTA and CDR2 FQGTGA come from the germline V gene. The CDR3 runs to 15 residues. V gave up 2 bases and J gave up 1 base, with 12 bases separating them. DNA of the CDR3: TGTGCCAGCAGCTTAGACGGGACACATTCCTACGAGCAGTACTTC. This sequence encodes CASSLDGTHSYEQYF.

This clone was picked up a small number of times. The chain joins TRBV11-2 to TRBJ2-7; D gene uncertain. With 5 bases removed from V and 3 bases from J, the gap between germline ends came to 5 bases. CDR1 and CDR2 from the germline V gene are SGHAT and FQNNGV. The length of the CDR3 is 11 residues. The CDR3 reads CASSLVYEQYF. CDR3 nucleotide sequence: TGTGCCAGCAGCCTCGTCTACGAGCAGTACTTC.

V and J are TRBV5-4 and TRBJ2-2; 9 bases agree with TRBD1. Germline V gene lookup returns CDR1 SGHNT and CDR2 YYREEE (reference sequence). The ends lost 4 bases at V and 2 bases at J; junction bases unmatched: 18. The CDR3 is 20 residues long. The CDR3 spells CASSTLAGTGSMRNTGELFF. CDR3 DNA sequence: TGTGCCAGCAGCACGCTAGCCGGGACAGGGTCAATGAGAAACACCGGGGAGCTGTTTTTT.

The V call is TRBV19, the J call TRBJ2-2; TRBD2 is a possible D gene (6 bases). CDR1 LNHDA and CDR2 SQIVND come from the germline V gene (reference sequence). The CDR3 runs 15 residues. The V and J ends lost 9 bases and 4 bases respectively, with 18 bases between them. The CDR3 sequence: CASQGGARVTGELFF. CDR3 nucleotides: TGTGCCAGCCAGGGCGGGGCGCGAGTCACCGGGGAGCTGTTTTTT. Looking up the rest from reference TRBV19 and TRBJ2-2 gives the full variable domain: DGGITQSPKYLFRKEGQNVTLSCEQNLNHDAMYWYRQDPGQGLRLIYYSQIVNDFQKGDIAEGYSVSREKKESFPLTVTSAQKNPTAFYLCASQGGARVTGELFFGEGSRLTVL.

The gene calls are TRBV6-5 and TRBJ2-7; either TRBD1 or TRBD2 may supply D (5 bases each). Trimming removed 8 bases from V and 6 bases from J, with 17 bases in between. Looked up from germline, CDR1 is MNHEY and CDR2 is SVGAGI. CDR3 length: 13 amino acids. CDR3 sequence reads: CASGSGTPPEQYF. For the CDR3, the DNA is TGTGCCAGCGGTTCGGGGACCCCACCCGAGCAGTACTTC.

This clone has just one count. The chain links TRBV6-5 to TRBJ2-3; 8 nucleotides align to TRBD2. Germline trimming cut 2 bases from V and 6 bases from J; bases unmatched to any gene: 4. Germline CDR1 and CDR2: MNHEY and SVGAGI. The CDR3 contains 14 residues. CDR3 loop: CASSYGGRRDTQYF. CDR3 DNA sequence: TGTGCCAGCAGTTACGGCGGGAGGAGGGATACGCAGTATTTT.

The V and J genes are TRBV19 and TRBJ1-5; 12 bases agree with TRBD1. Germline CDR1 is LNHDA and CDR2 is SQIVND (reference sequence). This CDR3 contains 16 residues. J lost 6 bases, V lost 4 bases, and 7 bases had no gene match. CDR3 bases: TGTGCCAGTAGTACACCGGGACAGGGGGCTTTTCAGCCCCAGCATTTT. This gives the protein CASSTPGQGAFQPQHF.

CDR3 amino acids: CASSQGRVDGELFF. The CDR3 nucleotides are TGCGCCAGCAGCCAGGGAAGGGTTGACGGGGAGCTGTTTTTT. The chain uses TRBV10-1 and TRBJ2-2; a weak D match, TRBD1 (5 bases). The CDR3 runs to 14 residues. With 6 bases removed from V and 7 bases from J, the gap between germline ends came to 15 bases. Germline lookup yields CDR1 WNHNN and CDR2 SYGVQD (reference sequence).

The chain combines TRBV28 with TRBJ1-2; maybe TRBD1 (5 bases). This CDR3 has 15 amino acids. Trimming pared 6 bases from V and 5 bases from J, leaving 19 bases between. Germline-derived CDR1 and CDR2 are MDHEN and SYDVKM. CDR3 sequence reads: CASRVGQGGPYGYTF. CDR3 DNA sequence: TGTGCCAGCAGGGTAGGGCAGGGCGGGCCATATGGCTACACCTTC.

This clone occurred once. The gene calls are TRBV12-3 or TRBV12-4 and TRBJ1-2; maybe TRBD1 (5 bases). The CDR3 sequence is 12 residues long. The V gene lost 5 bases and the J gene lost 5 bases, with 9 bases spanning the gap. CDR3 in amino acids: CASSMTEYGYTF. Here the CDR3 DNA reads TGTGCCAGCAGTATGACAGAGTATGGCTACACCTTC.

The chain has TRBV5-1 and TRBJ1-6, with 8 bases lining up with TRBD1. The CDR3 runs to 15 residues. CDR1 and CDR2 (germline): SGHRS, YFSETQ. The ends lost 0 bases at V and 6 bases at J; junction bases unmatched: 2. CDR3 in amino acids: CASSLGQGLNSPLHF. The CDR3 nucleotides read TGCGCCAGCAGCTTGGGACAGGGGCTTAATTCACCCCTCCACTTT.

The chain is built from TRBV6-5 and TRBJ2-4; TRBD1 matches 7 bases. The germline CDR1 and CDR2 sequences are MNHEY and SVGAGI. CDR3 length: 11 residues. The V gene end was trimmed by 8 bases and the J gene end by 9 bases; junction bases not matched to a gene: 4. CDR3 protein: CASRGGFIQYF. Here the CDR3 DNA reads TGTGCCAGCCGAGGGGGCTTCATTCAGTACTTC.

The chain joins TRBV5-1 to TRBJ1-6; possibly TRBD1 for D (5 bases). CDR1 is SGHRS, CDR2 YFSETQ, per germline. Trimming removed 2 bases at V and 5 bases at J, with 17 bases between. This CDR3 has 17 amino acids. Here the CDR3 reads CASSFYVWGVDNSPLHF. The DNA of the CDR3 is TGCGCCAGCAGCTTTTACGTTTGGGGCGTCGATAATTCACCCCTCCACTTT.